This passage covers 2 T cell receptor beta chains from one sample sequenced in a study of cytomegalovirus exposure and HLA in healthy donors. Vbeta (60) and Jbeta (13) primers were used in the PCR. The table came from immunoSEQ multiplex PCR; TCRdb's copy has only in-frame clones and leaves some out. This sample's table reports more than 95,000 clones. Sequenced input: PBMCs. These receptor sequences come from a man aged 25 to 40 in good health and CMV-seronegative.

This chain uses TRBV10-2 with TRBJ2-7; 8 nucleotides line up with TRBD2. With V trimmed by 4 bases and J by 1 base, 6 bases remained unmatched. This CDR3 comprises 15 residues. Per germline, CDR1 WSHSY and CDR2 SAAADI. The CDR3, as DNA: TGCGCCAGCAGTGCGTCGCGGGAGGTTTCCTACGAGCAGTACTTC. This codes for CASSASREVSYEQYF.

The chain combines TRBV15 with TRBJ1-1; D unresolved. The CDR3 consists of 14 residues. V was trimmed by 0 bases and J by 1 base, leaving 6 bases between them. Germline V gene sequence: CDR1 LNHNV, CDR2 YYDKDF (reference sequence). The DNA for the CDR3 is TGTGCCACCAGCAGAGATGTGGCGAACACTGAAGCTTTCTTT. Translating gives CATSRDVANTEAFF. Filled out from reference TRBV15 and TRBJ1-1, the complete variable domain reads DAMVIQNPRYQVTQFGKPVTLSCSQTLNHNVMYWYQQKSSQAPKLLFHYYDKDFNNEADTPDNFQSRRPNTSFCFLDIRSPGLGDTAMYLCATSRDVANTEAFFGQGTRLTVV.